These T cell receptor beta chains were read from a single sample in a study of cytomegalovirus exposure and HLA in healthy donors. Data came from immunoSEQ multiplex PCR; TCRdb stores just in-frame clones and leaves some out. The sample carries about 140,000 clones, 80% to 85% recorded once. Input material: PBMCs. These receptors were obtained from a male donor in good health and CMV-seropositive. Both conserved end residues are part of each CDR3. The D gene is left open where the match is weak. The size of a clone is reported for some rows only, either as once, few or many, or as a class for expanded clones.

abundance | j_gene | v_gene | d_gene | CDR3nt | CDR3aa
NA | TRBJ2-7 | TRBV11-2 | NA | TGTGCCAGCAGCTCCTACCGGGAGTTCTACGAGCAGTACTTC | CASSSYREFYEQYF
NA | TRBJ2-7 | TRBV7-8 | NA | TGTGCCAGCAGCTTATATGCAGGGGACTACGAGCAGTACTTC | CASSLYAGDYEQYF
NA | TRBJ2-3 | TRBV7-9 | NA | TGTGCCAGCAGCTTAGTCCCAGGGTTTGGGGCAGATACGCAGTATTTT | CASSLVPGFGADTQYF
NA | TRBJ1-1 | TRBV25-1 | NA | TGTGCCAGGTTCGGTAGGGGAAACACTGAAGCTTTCTTT | CARFGRGNTEAFF
NA | TRBJ2-7 | TRBV7-8 | NA | TGTGCCAGCAGCTTATTGTTCGACGAGCAGTACTTC | CASSLLFDEQYF
NA | TRBJ2-1 | TRBV4-3 | TRBD2 | TGCGCCAGCAGCCAAGAGGCGGGAGTGCAGTTCTTC | CASSQEAGVQFF
NA | TRBJ2-1 | TRBV21-1 | NA | TGTGCCAGCAGCACTCCGGACAGGGGGTACAATGAGCAGTTCTTC | CASSTPDRGYNEQFF
NA | TRBJ2-3 | TRBV29-1 | NA | TGCAGCGTTTCGCGGGACAGTGTTCTCGGGGATACGCAGTATTTT | CSVSRDSVLGDTQYF
NA | TRBJ1-6 | TRBV7-9 | NA | TGTGCCAGCAGCTCAACTGACTATAATTCACCCCTCCACTTT | CASSSTDYNSPLHF
NA | TRBJ2-1 | TRBV11-3 | NA | TGTGCCAGCAGCCCGACCCAAGGAGACAATGAGCAGTTCTTC | CASSPTQGDNEQFF
NA | TRBJ1-2 | TRBV19 | NA | TGTGCCAGTAGTATAATGTCAGGCGCTAACTATGGCTACACCTTC | CASSIMSGANYGYTF
few | TRBJ2-1 | TRBV7-2 | TRBD2 | TGTGCCAGCAGCGGGACTAGCGGCTCCTACAATGAGCAGTTCTTC | CASSGTSGSYNEQFF
NA | TRBJ1-2 | TRBV29-1 | TRBD1 | TGCAGCGTTTCAGGACAGGGAATAGAGTATGGCTACACCTTC | CSVSGQGIEYGYTF
NA | TRBJ2-3 | TRBV4-2 | TRBD2 | TGTGCCAGCAGCCCTGGGTGGGGACTAGCGGGACGGGCAGATACGCAGTATTTT | CASSPGWGLAGRADTQYF
NA | TRBJ2-5 | TRBV11-3 | TRBD2 | TGTGCCAGCAGCCCCGGGACTAGGTTACAAGAGACCCAGTACTTC | CASSPGTRLQETQYF
NA | TRBJ2-3 | TRBV15 | NA | TGTGCCACCGCCCGGGACACTCACACAGATACGCGGTATTTT | CATARDTHTDTRYF
few | TRBJ2-5 | TRBV11-2 | TRBD1 | TGTGCCAGCAGCCCCGGGACAGGGGGTAGGGAGACCCAGTACTTC | CASSPGTGGRETQYF
NA | TRBJ2-2 | TRBV7-3 | NA | TGTGCCAGCAGCTTAGGACTTTACACCGGGGAGCTGTTTTTT | CASSLGLYTGELFF
NA | TRBJ1-2 | TRBV21-1 | NA | TGTGCCAGCAGTAAGGGGATGGATGGCTACACCTTC | CASSKGMDGYTF
NA | TRBJ2-7 | TRBV7-9 | NA | TGTGCCAGCAGTAGAGTCGCCTACGAGCAGTACTTC | CASSRVAYEQYF
NA | TRBJ2-7 | TRBV6-6 | TRBD2 | TGTGCCAGCAGTTATTCGGGACTAGCTCCCGAGCAGTACTTC | CASSYSGLAPEQYF
NA | TRBJ2-5 | TRBV11-1 | TRBD2 | TGTGCCAGCAGCTTGGCGGGGGGAGAGACCCAGTACTTC | CASSLAGGETQYF
few | TRBJ1-2 | TRBV5-8 | NA | TGTGCCAGCAGCTTGGCTTATGGCTACACCTTC | CASSLAYGYTF
NA | TRBJ2-7 | TRBV11-2 | TRBD1 | TGTGCCAGCAGCCCCCAGACAGGGGCGACCTACGAGCAGTACTTC | CASSPQTGATYEQYF
NA | TRBJ1-1 | TRBV19 | TRBD1 | TGTGCCAGTAATTCCCGGACAGGGGGCGGTCTGAACACTGAAGCTTTCTTT | CASNSRTGGGLNTEAFF
NA | TRBJ1-1 | TRBV9 | NA | TGTGCCAGCAGCGTAGGGGCGATGACTGAAGCTTTCTTT | CASSVGAMTEAFF
NA | TRBJ2-5 | TRBV7-7 | NA | TGTGCTAGCAGCTTAGGAGGAGAAGAGACCCAGTACTTC | CASSLGGEETQYF
NA | TRBJ2-5 | TRBV4-1 | NA | TGCGCCAGCAGCCAAGATCTTGCGGGCCAGGTCCAAGAGACCCAGTACTTC | CASSQDLAGQVQETQYF
NA | TRBJ1-4 | TRBV28 | NA | TGTGCCAGCAGTTTAAGCGGCGTAAAACTGTTTTTT | CASSLSGVKLFF
NA | TRBJ1-6 | TRBV4-1 | TRBD1 | TGCGCCAGCAGCCCGGACAGGGGCTCCTATAATTCACCCCTCCACTTT | CASSPDRGSYNSPLHF
NA | TRBJ1-5 | TRBV6-1 | NA | TGTGCCAGCACTATTGTCGGGGGAAGTAATCAGCCCCAGCATTTT | CASTIVGGSNQPQHF
NA | TRBJ1-4 | TRBV4-1 | TRBD1 | TGCGCCAGCAGCCCGGGACAGCGAACTAATGAAAAACTGTTTTTT | CASSPGQRTNEKLFF
few | TRBJ2-1 | TRBV27 | NA | TGTGCCAGCAGTTTACTAGGACTTAGGGAGTTCTTC | CASSLLGLREFF
NA | TRBJ1-4 | TRBV6-1 | NA | TGTGCCAGCAGTTGGAGACGTAATGAAAAACTGTTTTTT | CASSWRRNEKLFF
NA | TRBJ2-1 | TRBV7-3 | TRBD1 | TGTGCCAGCAGCAGAAACAGGGGGAGCTCCTACAATGAGCAGTTCTTC | CASSRNRGSSYNEQFF